The 19 T cell receptor beta chains listed next were all sequenced from one sample in a study of T cell responses to AZD1222 COVID-19 vaccine. Libraries were prepared by immunoSEQ multiplex PCR; TCRdb keeps only in-frame clonotypes and omits some of them. The sample holds about 120,000 clones, 88% seen once. This sample comprised peripheral blood, obtained 28 days after the second AZD1222 dose. Receptors originate from an adult who received the AZD1222 COVID-19 vaccine.

The chain combines TRBV7-3 with TRBJ2-3; 7 bases line up with TRBD2. Germline CDR1 reads SGHTA; CDR2 reads FQGTGA. The CDR3 consists of 15 residues. V lost 6 bases, J lost 4 bases, and 10 bases stayed unmatched. CDR3 DNA sequence: TGTGCCAGCAGTATAGGCGGGACTAAAGCAGATACGCAGTATTTT. Protein product: CASSIGGTKADTQYF.

The rearrangement uses TRBV9 and TRBJ2-7, with 13 bases fitting TRBD2. This CDR3 is 15 amino acids long. Germline CDR1 and CDR2: SGDLS and YYNGEE. The junction had 5 bases not matched to a gene; V was cut back by 3 bases and J by 5 bases. The CDR3 nucleotides are TGTGCCAGCAGCGGCCACGGGACTAGCGGGGACGAGCAGTACTTC. The encoded protein is CASSGHGTSGDEQYF.

The gene calls are TRBV27 and TRBJ1-4, with D unclear. Germline lookup yields CDR1 MNHEY and CDR2 SMNVEV (reference sequence). Between the trimmed V and J ends, which lost 7 bases and 1 base, there was a span of 7 bases. The CDR3 sequence is 13 residues long. The CDR3 sequence: CASMALTNEKLFF. The CDR3 coding sequence is TGTGCCAGCATGGCCCTAACTAATGAAAAACTGTTTTTT.

The CDR3 coding sequence is TGTGCCAGCAGTTTGCGATTCAGGGGGCGCAATCAGCCCCAGCATTTT. Translation: CASSLRFRGRNQPQHF. The rearrangement uses TRBV27 and TRBJ1-5, with TRBD1 identical over 8 bases. The CDR3 is 16 amino acids. V lost 3 bases, J lost 2 bases, and 6 bases stayed unmatched. The germline V gene has CDR1 MNHEY and CDR2 SMNVEV (reference sequence).

The chain is built from TRBV12-3 or TRBV12-4 and TRBJ2-5; D is perhaps TRBD1 (6 bases). V lost 6 bases and J lost 4, with 12 bases in between. The CDR3 spans 13 residues. DNA of the CDR3: TGTGCCAGCAGCATAACAGGGAGAGAGACCCAGTACTTC. This sequence encodes CASSITGRETQYF.

J is TRBJ2-1 and V is TRBV27, with 9 bases fitting TRBD1. Germline V gives CDR1 MNHEY, CDR2 SMNVEV (reference sequence). V trimming: 5 bases; J trimming: 9 bases; junction bases outside the gene matches: 11. The CDR3 has 15 residues. CDR3 in DNA: TGTGCCAGCAGTCTCAGGACAGGGGCTCTTTCTGAGCAGTTCTTC. This codes for CASSLRTGALSEQFF.

The genes are TRBV19 and TRBJ2-2, with D perhaps TRBD1 (5 bases). Per the germline V gene, CDR1 is LNHDA and CDR2 is SQIVND (reference sequence). V shed 6 bases and J shed 1 base, with 9 bases lying between them. The CDR3 is made up of 14 amino acids. As DNA, the CDR3 is TGTGCCAGTAGGATAAGGGGGAACACCGGGGAGCTGTTTTTT. It translates to CASRIRGNTGELFF.

The genes are TRBV7-9 and TRBJ1-5; the D is unclear. The CDR3 is made up of 14 amino acids. V was cut by 5 bases and J by 4 bases, with 12 bases left in between. Germline CDR1 is SEHNR and CDR2 is FQNEAQ (reference sequence). The CDR3 bases are TGTGCCAGCAGCCAAACCGGACGGAATCAGCCCCAGCATTTT. Translating gives CASSQTGRNQPQHF.

V is TRBV7-3 and J is TRBJ1-1, with D unclear. With 0 bases removed from V and 1 base from J, the gap between germline ends came to 9 bases. From germline, CDR1 is SGHTA and CDR2 FQGTGA. This CDR3 has 15 amino acids. This CDR3 reads CASSLTGPTNTEAFF. CDR3 sequence (DNA): TGTGCCAGCAGCTTAACCGGCCCGACGAACACTGAAGCTTTCTTT.

The chain is built from TRBV11-2 and TRBJ2-2; D is possibly TRBD1 or TRBD2 (5 bases each). This CDR3 is 14 amino acids long. Looked up from germline, CDR1 is SGHAT and CDR2 is FQNNGV. V was pared by 3 bases and J by 3 bases, with 8 bases between. The CDR3 is CASSFGGDTGELFF. CDR3 sequence (DNA): TGTGCCAGCAGCTTTGGGGGAGACACCGGGGAGCTGTTTTTT.

The rearrangement joins TRBV5-4 to TRBJ2-7; 8 bases agree with TRBD1. The length of the CDR3 is 14 residues. J lost 1 base, V lost 1 base, and 1 base had no gene match. CDR1 and CDR2 (germline): SGHNT, YYREEE (reference sequence). The CDR3 DNA is TGTGCCAGCAGCTTGAGGACAGGGTCCTACGAGCAGTACTTC. Its translation is CASSLRTGSYEQYF.

V gene TRBV7-2 combines with J gene TRBJ1-1; tentative D call: TRBD1 (5 bases). V gave up 6 bases and J gave up 5 bases, with 13 bases separating them. This CDR3 is 13 amino acids long. Germline V gene sequence: CDR1 SGHTA, CDR2 FQGNSA. The CDR3 reads CASRSIGGTEAFF. The CDR3 DNA reads as TGTGCCAGCAGATCCATCGGGGGGACTGAAGCTTTCTTT.

This chain joins TRBV19 and TRBJ2-2; D gene unclear. The CDR3 runs 15 residues. Trimming stripped 6 bases from V and 5 bases from J, with 16 bases between. Germline-derived CDR1 and CDR2 are LNHDA and SQIVND (reference sequence). The CDR3 reads CASSRDLPGTGELFF. Written as DNA, the CDR3 is TGTGCCAGTAGCCGAGACTTGCCGGGTACCGGGGAGCTGTTTTTT.

V gene TRBV11-2 combines with J gene TRBJ2-1; the match to TRBD2 covers 14 bases. Germline V gene sequence: CDR1 SGHAT, CDR2 FQNNGV. The CDR3 runs to 16 residues. V dropped 4 bases and J dropped 8; count of bases not matched to a gene: 7. The CDR3: CASSSRLAGGGHEQFF. The CDR3 DNA sequence: TGTGCCAGCAGCTCCCGACTAGCGGGAGGGGGGCATGAGCAGTTCTTC.

V is TRBV4-1 and J is TRBJ2-4; TRBD2 matches 14 bases. Unmatched junction bases numbered 4, after V lost 1 base and J lost 11 bases. In germline, CDR1 is MGHRA, CDR2 YSYEKL. The CDR3 is 15 amino acids. The CDR3 protein is CASSQGGTSGGVQYF. Here the CDR3 DNA reads TGCGCCAGCAGCCAAGGCGGGACTAGCGGGGGCGTTCAGTACTTC.

This clone came up once. The gene calls are TRBV7-2 and TRBJ2-1, with 9 bases that match TRBD2. The germline V gene has CDR1 SGHTA and CDR2 FQGNSA. The CDR3 loop spans 15 amino acids. V gave up 1 base and J gave up 7 bases; unmatched junction bases: 5. The CDR3 protein is CASSLEVSGSNEQFF. Here the CDR3 DNA reads TGTGCCAGCAGCTTAGAGGTTAGCGGGAGTAATGAGCAGTTCTTC. The full variable domain, rest sourced from reference TRBV7-2 and TRBJ2-1, is GAGVSQSPSNKVTEKGKDVELRCDPISGHTALYWYRQSLGQGLEFLIYFQGNSAPDKSGLPSDRFSAERTGGSVSTLTIQRTQQEDSAVYLCASSLEVSGSNEQFFGPGTRLTVL.

The chain recombines TRBV9 with TRBJ1-1; TRBD1 matches 8 bases. Trimming removed 3 bases from V and 0 bases from J; junction bases left unmatched: 4. The CDR3 length is 15 residues. The germline CDR1 and CDR2 sequences are SGDLS and YYNGEE. The CDR3 DNA sequence: TGTGCCAGCAGCGAAGGACAGGGCATGAACACTGAAGCTTTCTTT. Its translation is CASSEGQGMNTEAFF.

V gene TRBV6-2 or TRBV6-3 combines with J gene TRBJ2-2; 10 bases are shared with TRBD2. Germline V gene sequence: CDR1 MNHEY, CDR2 SVGEGT. The V gene end was trimmed by 6 bases and the J gene end by 7 bases; junction bases not matched to a gene: 8. The CDR3 has 15 amino acids. The CDR3: CASSPPTSGDGELFF. The CDR3 DNA reads as TGTGCCAGCAGCCCCCCAACTAGCGGGGACGGGGAGCTGTTTTTT.

This chain links TRBV29-1 with TRBJ1-1; 8 bases map to TRBD1. In germline, CDR1 is SQVTM, CDR2 ANQGSEA. The CDR3 consists of 13 residues. Trimming at V came to 2 bases and at J to 7 bases, leaving 6 bases not matched to a gene. DNA for the CDR3: TGCAGCGTTGAAACGGACAGGGACATTGAAGCTTTCTTT. The encoded protein is CSVETDRDIEAFF.